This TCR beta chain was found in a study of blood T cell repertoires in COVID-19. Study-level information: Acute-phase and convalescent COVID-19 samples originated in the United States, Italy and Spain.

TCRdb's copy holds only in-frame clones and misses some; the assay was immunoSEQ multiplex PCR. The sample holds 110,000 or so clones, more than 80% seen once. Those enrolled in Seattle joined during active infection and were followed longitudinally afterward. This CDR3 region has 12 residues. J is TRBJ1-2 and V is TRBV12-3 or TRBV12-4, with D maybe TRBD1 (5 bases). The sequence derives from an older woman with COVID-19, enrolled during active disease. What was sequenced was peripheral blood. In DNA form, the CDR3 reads TGTGCAGTTCTCTCGGACATCCATGGCTACACCTTC. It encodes CAVLSDIHGYTF.